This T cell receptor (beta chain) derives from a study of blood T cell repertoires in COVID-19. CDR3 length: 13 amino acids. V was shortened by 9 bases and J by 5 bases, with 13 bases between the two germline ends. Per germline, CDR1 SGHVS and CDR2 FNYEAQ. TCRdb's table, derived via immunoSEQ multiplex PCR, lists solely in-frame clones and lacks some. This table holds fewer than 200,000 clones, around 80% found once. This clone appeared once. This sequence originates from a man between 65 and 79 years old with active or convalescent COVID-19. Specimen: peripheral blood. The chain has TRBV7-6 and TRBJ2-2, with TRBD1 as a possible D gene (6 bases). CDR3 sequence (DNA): TGTGCCAGTGGACAGTCGGTGACCGGGGAGCTGTTTTTT. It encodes CASGQSVTGELFF. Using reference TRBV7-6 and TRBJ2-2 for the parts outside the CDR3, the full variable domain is GAGVSQSPRYKVTKRGQDVALRCDPISGHVSLYWYRQALGQGPEFLTYFNYEAQQDKSGLPNDRFSAERPEGSISTLTIQRTEQRDSAMYRCASGQSVTGELFFGEGSRLTVL.